The next 22 T cell receptor beta chains were all read from a single sample in a study of Ad26.COV2.S vaccination and SARS-CoV-2 variants. Clones were read by immunoSEQ multiplex PCR, and TCRdb kept only the in-frame ones, dropping some. The table has around 450,000 clones, approximately 90% seen once. Sample treatment: over 15 received Ad26.COV2.S at low or high dose, single or two shots; roughly 5 received placebo; per-sample allocation not given. The samples date from day 63 after the first vaccine or placebo injection. This sample comprised peripheral blood, obtained in a trial of Ad26.COV2.S vaccine versus placebo. The receptors shown here come from a person between 18 and 65 years old who received the Ad26.COV2.S COVID-19 vaccine or a placebo.

V is TRBV28 and J is TRBJ1-1; D might be TRBD1 (5 bases). Trimming pared 3 bases from V and 3 bases from J, leaving 11 bases between. This CDR3 has 14 amino acids. Germline loops: CDR1 MDHEN, CDR2 SYDVKM. The CDR3 region is CASSFRGGHTEAFF. The CDR3 coding sequence is TGTGCCAGCAGTTTCCGGGGGGGTCACACTGAAGCTTTCTTT.

The chain uses TRBV5-1 and TRBJ2-3; a weak D match, TRBD2 (6 bases). Between the trimmed V and J ends, which lost 4 bases and 2 bases, there was a span of 17 bases. In germline, CDR1 is SGHRS, CDR2 YFSETQ. CDR3 length: 16 residues. CDR3 in DNA: TGCGCCAGCAGCCCTAGACTAGGTAGTCCCACAGATACGCAGTATTTT. Translated, it gives CASSPRLGSPTDTQYF.

The chain recombines TRBV9 with TRBJ1-2; D ambiguous. The CDR3 sequence is 14 residues long. Germline V gene lookup returns CDR1 SGDLS and CDR2 YYNGEE. The V end lost 3 bases, the J end lost 5 bases, and 14 bases lay between the germline ends. The CDR3 sequence is CASSEPQHLYGYTF. CDR3 in DNA: TGTGCCAGCAGCGAGCCTCAGCACTTATATGGCTACACCTTC.

This clone was seen once. CDR3 coding DNA: TGTGCCAGCAGCTTGGGCGGACAGGGATCTGGGGCCAACGTCCTGACTTTC. This gives the protein CASSLGGQGSGANVLTF. This chain links TRBV5-4 with TRBJ2-6; the match to TRBD1 covers 8 bases. The ends lost 0 bases at V and 1 base at J; junction bases unmatched: 3. Germline CDR1 is SGHNT and CDR2 is YYREEE (reference sequence). The CDR3 contains 17 residues.

CDR3 amino acids: CASEEEASNQPQHF. The CDR3 DNA follows: TGCGCCAGCGAGGAAGAGGCTAGCAATCAGCCCCAGCATTTT. V and J are TRBV10-2 and TRBJ1-5; D uncertain. Germline assignment: CDR1 WSHSY and CDR2 SAAADI. The CDR3 is 14 amino acids. The germline V and J ends were trimmed by 8 bases and 0 bases, with 11 bases remaining between them.

The chain links TRBV5-6 to TRBJ2-2; TRBD1 is a possible D gene (6 bases). CDR3 length equals 16 residues. The germline gives CDR1 SGHDT, CDR2 YYEEEE. V lost 0 bases, J lost 9 bases, and 18 bases lay in between. The CDR3 sequence is CASSLGQVSPLRELFF. CDR3 nucleotide sequence: TGTGCCAGCAGCTTGGGACAGGTGTCACCGCTAAGGGAGCTGTTTTTT. The full variable domain, with the rest looked up from reference TRBV5-6 and TRBJ2-2, is DAGVTQSPTHLIKTRGQQVTLRCSPKSGHDTVSWYQQALGQGPQFIFQYYEEEERQRGNFPDRFSGHQFPNYSSELNVNALLLGDSALYLCASSLGQVSPLRELFFGEGSRLTVL.

The rearrangement joins TRBV7-6 to TRBJ2-2, with TRBD1 identical over 10 bases. V lost 3 bases to trimming and J lost 4 bases; unmatched junction nucleotides: 5. Germline V gene sequence: CDR1 SGHVS, CDR2 FNYEAQ. The CDR3 consists of 16 residues. Here the CDR3 DNA reads TGTGCCAGCAGCTTGTCCGGGACAGGGGCCACCGGGGAGCTGTTTTTT. Encoded protein: CASSLSGTGATGELFF.

This sequence joins TRBV25-1 and TRBJ1-3; 7 nucleotides line up with TRBD1. CDR1 MGHDK and CDR2 SYGVNS come from the germline V gene. J gave up 3 bases and V 4 bases, and 6 bases lay outside the gene matches. The CDR3 loop spans 15 amino acids. The CDR3 DNA reads as TGTGCCAGCAGTGCCCACAGGGGTAGTGGAAACACCATATATTTT. As protein: CASSAHRGSGNTIYF.

The J gene is TRBJ2-7, the V gene TRBV12-3 or TRBV12-4; D is unclear. The length of the CDR3 is 11 residues. The V end lost 3 bases, the J end lost 2 bases, and 2 bases lay between the germline ends. CDR3: CASSFAYEQYF. The CDR3, as DNA: TGTGCCAGCAGTTTCGCCTACGAGCAGTACTTC.

About this clone: An end of the junction differs from the germline gene, which may be a read error. The gene calls are TRBV10-3 and TRBJ2-2; maybe TRBD2 (6 bases). Looked up from germline, CDR1 is ENHRY and CDR2 is SYGVKD. The CDR3 consists of 14 residues. CDR3 sequence reads: CALRSGLSTGELFF. The CDR3 DNA is TGTGCCCTCAGAAGCGGGCTATCCACCGGGGAGCTGTTTTTT.

The rearrangement joins TRBV7-8 to TRBJ2-3; D tentatively fits TRBD1 or TRBD2 (5 bases each). The germline V and J ends were trimmed by 2 bases and 2 bases, with 17 bases remaining between them. The CDR3 spans 17 residues. CDR1 is SGHVS, CDR2 FQNEAQ, per germline. In DNA form, the CDR3 reads TGTGCCAGCAGCTTAACCCCCCCTGGGACGACCACAGATACGCAGTATTTT. It is translated as CASSLTPPGTTTDTQYF.

The CDR3 sequence is CASSRWDGGWYEQYF. In DNA, the CDR3 is TGTGCCAGCAGCCGGTGGGACGGGGGCTGGTACGAGCAGTACTTC. The chain couples TRBV3-1 (or the pseudogene TRBV3-2) to TRBJ2-7, with D perhaps assigned TRBD1 or TRBD2 (6 bases each). The CDR3 has 15 residues. Germline CDR1 reads LGHDT; CDR2 reads YNNKEL (reference sequence). V lost 4 bases to trimming and J lost 4 bases, with 17 bases between them.

The V call is TRBV7-3, the J call TRBJ2-7; the match to TRBD1 covers 12 bases. CDR3 length: 15 residues. J lost 5 bases, V lost 5 bases, and 7 bases had no gene match. CDR1 is SGHTA, CDR2 FQGTGA, per germline. The CDR3 loop is CASSVGTGGLNEQYF. Here the CDR3 DNA reads TGTGCCAGCAGCGTCGGGACAGGGGGCTTGAACGAGCAGTACTTC.

V and J are TRBV3-1 (or the pseudogene TRBV3-2) and TRBJ1-4; 7 nucleotides agree with TRBD1. V lost 0 bases and J lost 11; bases outside the gene matches: 9. The length of the CDR3 is 15 residues. CDR1 and CDR2 (germline): LGHDT, YNNKEL (reference sequence). CDR3 nucleotide sequence: TGTGCCAGCAGCCAAGATCTTGGGACAGAGGTTAAACTGTTTTTT. Amino acids: CASSQDLGTEVKLFF.

The chain joins TRBV5-4 to TRBJ2-5, with D perhaps matching TRBD2 (7 bases). Trimming pared 4 bases from V and 11 bases from J, leaving 18 bases between. Germline V gene data show CDR1 as SGHNT and CDR2 as YYREEE (reference sequence). The CDR3 sequence is 13 residues long. The CDR3 loop is CASSPLIEGGQYF. In DNA, the CDR3 is TGTGCCAGCAGCCCTTTGATAGAGGGGGGGCAGTACTTC.

This clone has a single count. The chain uses TRBV6-5 and TRBJ1-5, with D possibly TRBD1 on 6 matching bases. The CDR3 extends over 15 amino acids. Germline V gene lookup returns CDR1 MNHEY and CDR2 SVGAGI. Trimming stripped 0 bases from V and 3 bases from J, with 9 bases between. The CDR3 sequence is CASSYSGGFNQPQHF. In DNA, the CDR3 is TGTGCCAGCAGTTACTCAGGGGGGTTCAATCAGCCCCAGCATTTT.

The chain is built from TRBV2 and TRBJ1-5; 8 bases map to TRBD1. V shed 11 bases, J shed 1 base, and the junction held 4 bases outside the gene matches. The germline CDR1 and CDR2 sequences are SNHLY and FYNNEI. CDR3 length: 13 residues. CDR3 sequence (DNA): TGTGCCTTCCGGACAGGGAGCAATCAGCCCCAGCATTTT. Its protein product is CAFRTGSNQPQHF.

The count of this clone is one. The chain couples TRBV13 to TRBJ2-2; D is uncertain. V lost 5 bases and J 1 base, leaving 8 bases between the germline ends. CDR1 PRHDT and CDR2 FYEKMQ come from the germline V gene (reference sequence). The CDR3 runs to 14 residues. CDR3 sequence reads: CASSRGRNTGELFF. Written as DNA, the CDR3 is TGTGCCAGCAGCCGAGGACGGAACACCGGGGAGCTGTTTTTT.

This clone was recorded only once. The gene calls are TRBV11-3 and TRBJ2-1; TRBD1 matches at 8 bases. The CDR3 has 15 residues. The V and J ends lost 5 bases and 4 bases, in that order; junction bases with no gene match: 7. Germline V gives CDR1 SGHNT, CDR2 YENEEA. The CDR3 region is CASSPDRGSYNEQFF. CDR3 in DNA: TGTGCCAGCAGCCCAGACAGGGGCTCTTACAATGAGCAGTTCTTC. Filled out from reference TRBV11-3 and TRBJ2-1, the complete variable domain reads EAGVVQSPRYKIIEKKQPVAFWCNPISGHNTLYWYLQNLGQGPELLIRYENEEAVDDSQLPKDRFSAERLKGVDSTLKIQPAELGDSAVYLCASSPDRGSYNEQFFGPGTRLTVL.

This chain links TRBV6-2 or TRBV6-3 with TRBJ2-4, with TRBD1 identical over 7 bases. V was pared by 6 bases and J by 8 bases, with 13 bases of the junction left unmatched. From germline, CDR1 is MNHEY and CDR2 SVGEGT. This CDR3 spans 15 amino acids. The CDR3 DNA follows: TGTGCCAGCAGCCGTAGAACAGGGGCGGGTGACATTCAGTACTTC. Translating it yields CASSRRTGAGDIQYF.

The rearrangement links TRBV5-5 to TRBJ1-6; the D is unclear. The CDR3 is 15 residues long. V shed 2 bases and J shed 10 bases, with 16 bases lying between them. Germline CDR1 is SGHKS and CDR2 is YYEKEE (reference sequence). CDR3 bases: TGTGCCAGCAGCTTTGCCCCGGGTCGTGGATCACCCCTCCACTTT. This gives the protein CASSFAPGRGSPLHF.

CDR3 protein: CASSFGTSVYEQYF. The DNA of the CDR3 is TGTGCCAGCAGTTTTGGGACTAGCGTCTACGAGCAGTACTTC. This chain connects TRBV28 to TRBJ2-7, with 10 bases that match TRBD2. This CDR3 comprises 14 residues. The germline gives CDR1 MDHEN, CDR2 SYDVKM. After removal of 3 bases from V and 3 bases from J, the junction contained 2 bases not matched to a gene.